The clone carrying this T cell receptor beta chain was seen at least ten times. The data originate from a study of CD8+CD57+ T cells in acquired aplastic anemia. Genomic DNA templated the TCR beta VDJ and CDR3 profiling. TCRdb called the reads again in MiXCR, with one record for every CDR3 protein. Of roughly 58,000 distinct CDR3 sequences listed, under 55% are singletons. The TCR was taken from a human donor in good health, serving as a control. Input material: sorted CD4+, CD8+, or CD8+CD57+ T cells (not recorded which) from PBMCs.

This CDR3 reads CASTRAGADQPQHF. CDR3 DNA: TGTGCCAGCACTAGGGCGGGGGCGGATCAGCCCCAGCATTTT. V and J are TRBV12-3 or TRBV12-4 and TRBJ1-5; possible D gene TRBD1, 6 bases. Trimming took 7 bases from V and 5 from J, leaving 15 bases between them. The CDR3 runs 14 residues.